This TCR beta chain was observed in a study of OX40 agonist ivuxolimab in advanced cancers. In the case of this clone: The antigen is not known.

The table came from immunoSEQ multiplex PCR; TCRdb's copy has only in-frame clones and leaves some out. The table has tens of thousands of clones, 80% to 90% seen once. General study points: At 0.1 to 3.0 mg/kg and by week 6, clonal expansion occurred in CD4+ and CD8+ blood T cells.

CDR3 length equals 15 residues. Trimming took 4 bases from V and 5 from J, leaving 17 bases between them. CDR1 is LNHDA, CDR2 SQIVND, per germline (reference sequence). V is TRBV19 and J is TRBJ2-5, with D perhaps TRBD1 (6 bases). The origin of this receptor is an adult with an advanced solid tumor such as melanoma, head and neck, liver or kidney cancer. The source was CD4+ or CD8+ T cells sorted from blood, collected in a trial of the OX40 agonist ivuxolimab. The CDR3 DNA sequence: TGTGCCAGTAGTACTGGACAGCGAGAAATGGAGACCCAGTACTTC. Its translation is CASSTGQREMETQYF.